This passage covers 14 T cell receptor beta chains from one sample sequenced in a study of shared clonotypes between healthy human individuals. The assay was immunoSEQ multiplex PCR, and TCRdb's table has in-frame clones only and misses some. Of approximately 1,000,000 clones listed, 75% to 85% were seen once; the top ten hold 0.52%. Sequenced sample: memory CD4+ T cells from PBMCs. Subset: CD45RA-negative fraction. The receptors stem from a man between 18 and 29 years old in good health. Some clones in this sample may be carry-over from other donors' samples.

CDR3 nucleotide sequence: TGTGCCAGCAGTTTAATGTTGAGGGTCTATGGCTACACCTTC. This codes for CASSLMLRVYGYTF. V gene TRBV28 combines with J gene TRBJ1-2, with D hard to call. The CDR3 sequence is 14 residues long. V lost 2 bases and J lost 4, with 11 bases in between. Germline CDR1 reads MDHEN; CDR2 reads SYDVKM.

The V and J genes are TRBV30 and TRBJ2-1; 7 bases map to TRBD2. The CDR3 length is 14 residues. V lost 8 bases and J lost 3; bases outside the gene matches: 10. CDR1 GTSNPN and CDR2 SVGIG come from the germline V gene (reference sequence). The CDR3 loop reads CAHGRGGSYNEQFF. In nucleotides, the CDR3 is TGTGCCCATGGGCGTGGCGGGAGCTACAATGAGCAGTTCTTC.

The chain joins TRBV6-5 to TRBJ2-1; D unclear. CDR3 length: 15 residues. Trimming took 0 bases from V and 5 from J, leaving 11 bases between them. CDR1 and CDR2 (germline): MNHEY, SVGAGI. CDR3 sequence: CASSYSRLPNNEQFF. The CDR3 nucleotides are TGTGCCAGCAGTTACTCGAGACTGCCCAACAATGAGCAGTTCTTC.

The CDR3 loop reads CASRGTGGTGELFF. CDR3 sequence (DNA): TGTGCCAGCAGGGGGACAGGGGGCACCGGGGAGCTGTTTTTT. This chain links TRBV2 with TRBJ2-2, with 11 bases identical to TRBD1. The ends lost 6 bases at V and 4 bases at J; junction bases unmatched: 1. Germline values: CDR1 SNHLY, CDR2 FYNNEI. CDR3 length: 14 amino acids. The full variable domain, with the rest looked up from reference TRBV2 and TRBJ2-2, is EPEVTQTPSHQVTQMGQEVILRCVPISNHLYFYWYRQILGQKVEFLVSFYNNEISEKSEIFDDQFSVERPDGSNFTLKIRSTKLEDSAMYFCASRGTGGTGELFFGEGSRLTVL.

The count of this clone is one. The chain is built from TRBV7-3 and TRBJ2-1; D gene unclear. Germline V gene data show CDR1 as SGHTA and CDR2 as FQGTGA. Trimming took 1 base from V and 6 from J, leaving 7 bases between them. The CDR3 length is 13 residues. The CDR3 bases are TGTGCCAGCAGCTTAAATATGGGCAATGAGCAGTTCTTC. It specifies CASSLNMGNEQFF.

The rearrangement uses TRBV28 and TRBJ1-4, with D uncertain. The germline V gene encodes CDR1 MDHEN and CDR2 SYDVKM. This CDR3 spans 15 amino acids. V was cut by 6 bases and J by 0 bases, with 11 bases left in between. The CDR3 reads CASSSTFATNEKLFF. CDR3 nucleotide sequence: TGTGCCAGCAGCTCCACATTTGCAACTAATGAAAAACTGTTTTTT. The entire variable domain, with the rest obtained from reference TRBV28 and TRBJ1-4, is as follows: DVKVTQSSRYLVKRTGEKVFLECVQDMDHENMFWYRQDPGLGLRLIYFSYDVKMKEKGDIPEGYSVSREKKERFSLILESASTNQTSMYLCASSSTFATNEKLFFGSGTQLSVL.

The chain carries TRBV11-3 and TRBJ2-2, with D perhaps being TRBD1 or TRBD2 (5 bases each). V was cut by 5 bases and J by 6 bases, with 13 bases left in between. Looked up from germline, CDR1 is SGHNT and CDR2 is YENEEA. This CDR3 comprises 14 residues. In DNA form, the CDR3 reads TGTGCCAGCAGCCAAGTCCGGGACGCCGGGGAGCTGTTTTTT. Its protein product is CASSQVRDAGELFF.

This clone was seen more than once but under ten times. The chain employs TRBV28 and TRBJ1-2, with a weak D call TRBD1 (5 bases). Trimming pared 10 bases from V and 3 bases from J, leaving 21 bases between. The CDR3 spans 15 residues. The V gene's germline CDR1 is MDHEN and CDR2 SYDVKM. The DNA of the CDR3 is TGTGCCACCCTACCCGGGACGGAATTCCACTATGGCTACACCTTC. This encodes CATLPGTEFHYGYTF.

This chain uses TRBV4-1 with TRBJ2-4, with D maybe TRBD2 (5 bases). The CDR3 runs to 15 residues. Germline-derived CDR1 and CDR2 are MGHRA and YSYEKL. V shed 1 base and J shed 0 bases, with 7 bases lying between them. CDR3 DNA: TGCGCCAGCAGCCAAGTAGGACTAGCCAAAAACATTCAGTACTTC. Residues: CASSQVGLAKNIQYF.

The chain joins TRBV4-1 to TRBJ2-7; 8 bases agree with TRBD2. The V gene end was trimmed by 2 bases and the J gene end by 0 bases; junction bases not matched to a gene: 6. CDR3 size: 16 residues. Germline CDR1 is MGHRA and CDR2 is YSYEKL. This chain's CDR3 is CASSQFSGINSYEQYF. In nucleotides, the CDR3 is TGCGCCAGCAGCCAATTTAGCGGGATAAACTCCTACGAGCAGTACTTC.

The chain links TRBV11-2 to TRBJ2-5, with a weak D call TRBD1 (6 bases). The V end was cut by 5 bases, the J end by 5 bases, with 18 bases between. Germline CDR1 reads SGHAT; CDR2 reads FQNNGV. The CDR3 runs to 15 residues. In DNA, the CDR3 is TGTGCCAGCAGCATCTCAATGGGACACAGGGAGACCCAGTACTTC. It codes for CASSISMGHRETQYF.

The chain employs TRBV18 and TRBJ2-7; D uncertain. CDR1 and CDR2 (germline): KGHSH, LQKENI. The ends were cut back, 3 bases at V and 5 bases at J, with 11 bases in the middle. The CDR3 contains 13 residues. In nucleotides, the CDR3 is TGTGCCAGCTCACCGGCCCGGAACCACGAGCAGTACTTC. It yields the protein CASSPARNHEQYF.

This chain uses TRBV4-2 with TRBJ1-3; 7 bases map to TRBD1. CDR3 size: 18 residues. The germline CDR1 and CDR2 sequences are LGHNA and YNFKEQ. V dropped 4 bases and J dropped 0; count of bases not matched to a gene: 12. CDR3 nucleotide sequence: TGTGCCAGCAGCCTTACCGGGACAGCCGTTCTCTCTGGAAACACCATATATTTT. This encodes CASSLTGTAVLSGNTIYF.

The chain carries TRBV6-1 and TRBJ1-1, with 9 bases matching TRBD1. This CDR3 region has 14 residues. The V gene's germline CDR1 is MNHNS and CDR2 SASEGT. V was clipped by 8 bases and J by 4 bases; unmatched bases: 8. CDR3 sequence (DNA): TGTGCCAGCGAGTTCGGGACAGGGAGCACTGAAGCTTTCTTT. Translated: CASEFGTGSTEAFF.